Below, 32 T cell receptor beta chains from the same sample are listed, as sequenced in a study of tumor-infiltrating lymphocytes in primary liver carcinoma (dated by TCRdb to the late 2010s). Total RNA and DNA were co-extracted from around 18-30 mg of bulk tissue with the AllPrep DNA/RNA mini kit, without cell sorting. The sample was run on an Illumina HiSeq 2500. A constant-region primer and ProtoScript II reverse transcriptase were used to reverse-transcribe TCRbeta-specific cDNA from roughly 0.5 ug total RNA. TCRbeta libraries were built with three nested multiplex PCR rounds, a slightly modified ARM-PCR procedure. Each of the first two PCR rounds ran for about 10 cycles and used multiplex TRBV1-TRBV30 forward primers together with a Cbeta reverse primer. The raw public data were reprocessed by TCRdb itself: fastp quality trimming at Q25, MiXCR clonotype calling, in-frame beta chains only. Rows with one shared CDR3 protein collapse into an entry with the most common genes and DNA. Recorded for this sample are about 74,000 distinct CDR3 sequences; approximately 74% of them occurred a single time. The ten largest clones represent 25% to 30% of the sample.

Sequencing was performed on liver tumor tissue from sampling region 4. What the cell subset or site label conveys for this sample: tumor region T4, right-lateral pole. All receptors come from a man aged 35-49 years with primary liver carcinoma and hepatitis B virus infection.

Turning to this clonotype: At one end the junction does not follow the germline gene, possibly because of a read error. The J gene is TRBJ2-7, the V gene TRBV6-5; 8 bases are a match to TRBD1. Germline V gives CDR1 MNHEY, CDR2 SVGAGI. The CDR3 is 14 amino acids. The chain's CDR3 is CSSSYTDRGYEQYF. In nucleotides, the CDR3 is TGTTCCAGCAGCTACACCGACAGGGGCTACGAGCAGTACTTC.

This clonotype was found many times. This CDR3 reads CASSPVVGSSYNEQFF. The CDR3 DNA is TGTGCCAGCAGCCCAGTGGTAGGGAGCTCCTACAATGAGCAGTTCTTC. This chain joins TRBV5-6 and TRBJ2-1; maybe TRBD2 (5 bases). V was clipped by 4 bases and J by 0 bases, with 14 bases between them. CDR1 and CDR2 from the germline V gene are SGHDT and YYEEEE. The CDR3 length is 16 residues.

This clonotype was counted a single time. Germline and junction disagree at one end, which may indicate a read error. The chain recombines TRBV28 with TRBJ1-2; 10 positions agree with TRBD1. Germline CDR1 is MDHEN and CDR2 is SYDVKM. The length of the CDR3 is 15 residues. The DNA for the CDR3 is TGTGCCAGCAGCTCCGGGACAGGGGCAAACTGTGGCTACACCTTC. Residues: CASSSGTGANCGYTF.

A word on this clonotype: The CDR3 ends on some other residue instead of the conserved phenylalanine or tryptophan, so this is likely a read error. This chain links TRBV19 with TRBJ2-5; TRBD2 might be the D (6 bases). Germline CDR1 LNHDA, CDR2 SQIVND (reference sequence). CDR3 length: 14 amino acids. CDR3 DNA sequence: TGTGCAAGTACTCTCCCGGGGAGGCAAGAGACCCAGTACCTC. Translation: CASTLPGRQETQYL.

This clonotype came up many times. The chain couples TRBV4-2 to TRBJ2-7; no clear D gene. Germline V gene data show CDR1 as LGHNA and CDR2 as YNFKEQ. Trimming took off 1 base at V and 4 bases at J, with 11 bases between the two ends. The CDR3 runs to 14 residues. CDR3 amino acids: CASSQGTTGYEQYF. The CDR3 DNA reads as TGTGCCAGCAGCCAAGGAACTACCGGGTACGAGCAGTACTTC.

V usage is TRBV30 and J usage is TRBJ2-1; D is uncertain. Germline loops: CDR1 GTSNPN, CDR2 SVGIG (reference sequence). The CDR3 consists of 15 residues. Trimming left V 4 bases short and J 10 bases short, with 23 bases between. The CDR3: CAWTKSRDSRTEQFF. The DNA for the CDR3 is TGTGCCTGGACCAAATCTAGGGATTCCAGAACCGAGCAGTTCTTC.

This clonotype was recorded at least ten times. The rearrangement joins TRBV6-6 to TRBJ2-7; 13 nucleotides align to TRBD2. The germline CDR1 and CDR2 sequences are MNHNY and SVGAGI (reference sequence). V lost 5 bases, J lost 1 base, and 5 bases stayed unmatched. The CDR3 loop spans 16 amino acids. This CDR3 reads CASSLTSGRGSYEQYF. CDR3 nucleotides: TGTGCCAGCAGTCTCACTAGCGGGAGGGGTTCCTACGAGCAGTACTTC.

This clonotype was recorded many times. The CDR3 nucleotides read TGCGCCAGCAGCACCCAAGGACAGGGGAACACTGAAGCTTTCTTT. As protein: CASSTQGQGNTEAFF. The V and J genes are TRBV5-1 and TRBJ1-1; TRBD1 matches at 8 bases. J gave up 1 base and V 4 bases, and 6 bases lay outside the gene matches. This CDR3 has 15 residues. In germline, CDR1 is SGHRS, CDR2 YFSETQ.

As for this clonotype: A much larger clone lies a single base off, so this may be a read error. The genes are TRBV7-9 and TRBJ1-1; D ambiguous. Germline V gene lookup returns CDR1 SEHNR and CDR2 FQNEAQ (reference sequence). The CDR3 runs to 13 residues. CDR3 sequence (DNA): TGTGCCAGCAGCTTAGATGAGTACACTGAAGTTTTCTTT. Amino acids: CASSLDEYTEVFF. The whole variable domain, filled in from reference TRBV7-9 and TRBJ1-1, reads DTGVSQNPRHKITKRGQNVTFRCDPISEHNRLYWYRQTLGQGPEFLTYFQNEAQLEKSRLLSDRFSAERPKGSFSTLEIQRTEQGDSAMYLCASSLDEYTEVFFGQGTRLTVV.

About this clonotype itself: As the CDR3 is not closed by the conserved phenylalanine or tryptophan, this likely results from a read error. The V gene is TRBV12-3 or TRBV12-4, the J gene TRBJ2-7, with D perhaps TRBD2 (5 bases). This CDR3 comprises 12 residues. In DNA form, the CDR3 reads TGTCCCAGCAGTGCACTAGCCTACGAGCAGTACCTC. It codes for CPSSALAYEQYL.

This clonotype was counted at least ten times. The V gene is TRBV12-3 or TRBV12-4, the J gene TRBJ2-3; D is unresolved. This CDR3 comprises 14 residues. Between the trimmed V and J ends, which lost 1 base and 4 bases, there was a span of 9 bases. The DNA for the CDR3 is TGTGCCAGCAGTTTAGGGGTTTCCGCAGATACGCAGTATTTT. Its protein product is CASSLGVSADTQYF.

In regard to this clonotype: Germline and junction disagree at one end, which may indicate a read error. The chain employs TRBV5-4 and TRBJ2-5; TRBD1 is a possible D gene (5 bases). This CDR3 spans 15 amino acids. Germline V gene sequence: CDR1 SGHNT, CDR2 YYREEE (reference sequence). The CDR3 nucleotides are TGTGCCAGCAGCAGTATGACAGTGGTTGGCGAGACCCAGTACTTT. Encoded protein: CASSSMTVVGETQYF.

The rearrangement uses TRBV29-1 and TRBJ2-7; D unresolved. V was pared by 3 bases and J by 6 bases, with 15 bases between. Per the germline V gene, CDR1 is SQVTM and CDR2 is ANQGSEA. The CDR3 has 13 residues. The CDR3 protein is CSVDMASGCEQYF. Written as DNA, the CDR3 is TGCAGCGTTGACATGGCTAGTGGTTGCGAGCAGTACTTC.

V and J are TRBV28 and TRBJ2-1, with TRBD2 matching 10 bases. Germline V gene sequence: CDR1 MDHEN, CDR2 SYDVKM. The CDR3 length is 18 residues. V lost 11 bases to trimming and J lost 5 bases; unmatched junction nucleotides: 21. The CDR3 loop is CASSKPLAGDGGDNEQFF. Here the CDR3 DNA reads TGTGCCTCCTCAAAGCCCCTAGCGGGAGACGGGGGTGACAATGAGCAGTTCTTC.

The chain uses TRBV29-1 and TRBJ2-1; 9 bases fit TRBD2. Germline CDR1 is SQVTM and CDR2 is ANQGSEA. The J segment lost 5 bases and the V segment lost 8 bases, leaving 7 bases of the junction unmatched. The CDR3 loop spans 13 amino acids. CDR3 sequence (DNA): TGCAGCCTTGGGGGACTAGCAGACAATGAGCAGTTCTTC. Amino acid sequence: CSLGGLADNEQFF.

The sample holds one count of this clonotype. V and J are TRBV11-3 and TRBJ2-3; the D is unclear. The CDR3 totals 12 residues. Germline lookup yields CDR1 SGHNT and CDR2 YENEEA. V was cut by 6 bases and J by 4 bases, with 8 bases left in between. CDR3 nucleotide sequence: TGTGCCAGCAGGGGTGAGGCAGATACGCAGTATTTT. It is translated as CASRGEADTQYF.

As to this clonotype: This is likely a read error, given that the CDR3 carries no conserved phenylalanine or tryptophan at its end. The DNA is left out, because the CDR3 cannot be placed on it with certainty; the CDR3 is given as TCRdb lists it. The V gene is TRBV11-2, the J gene TRBJ2-7; the DNA was not compared with TRBD2, the D call given in the table. The germline V gene has CDR1 SGHAT and CDR2 FQNNGV. The CDR3 comprises 13 residues, both ends counted. The CDR3 loop reads CASSLSELASRYY.

Regarding this clonotype: The junction does not match germline at one end; this may be a read error. The chain combines TRBV11-3 with TRBJ2-1, with D tentatively TRBD1 (5 bases). This CDR3 region has 15 residues. CDR1 and CDR2 (germline): SGHNT, YENEEA. The CDR3: CASSLNLVGHNEQFF. CDR3 nucleotide sequence: TGTGCCAGCAGTTTAAATTTAGTAGGACACAATGAGCAATTCTTC.

On this clonotype itself: Relative to the germline gene, one junction end is altered; a read error may explain this. This chain connects TRBV12-3 or TRBV12-4 to TRBJ2-2; a weak D match, TRBD2 (5 bases). The CDR3 spans 14 residues. Here the CDR3 reads CASIESENTGELSF. In DNA form, the CDR3 reads TGTGCCAGCATCGAGTCAGAGAACACCGGGGAGCTTTCTTTT.

A word on this clonotype: The junction and the germline gene differ at one end; a read error may be behind it. This chain links TRBV6-6 with TRBJ2-1, with TRBD2 matching 16 bases. Germline V gene lookup returns CDR1 MNHNY and CDR2 SVGAGI (reference sequence). This CDR3 spans 18 amino acids. Written as DNA, the CDR3 is TGTACCAGCAGCGAGGGACTAGCGGGAGGGCCTATCTACAATGAGCAGTTCTTC. Encoded protein: CTSSEGLAGGPIYNEQFF.

This clonotype was picked up a small number of times. With a much larger clone just one base away, this may be a read error. This chain's CDR3 is CASSYGTRCLETQYF. The CDR3 nucleotides are TGTGCCAGCAGTTACGGGACTAGGTGTTTAGAGACCCAGTACTTC. The chain is built from TRBV6-6 and TRBJ2-5; 8 bases are a match to TRBD2. Trimming cost V 2 bases and J 4 bases; bases outside gene matches: 6. The length of the CDR3 is 15 residues. Germline V CDR1 and CDR2: MNHNY, SVGAGI (reference sequence).

This clonotype appeared once. Here the CDR3 omits its conserved ending phenylalanine or tryptophan, so a read error is the likely source. The DNA is omitted, as the CDR3 cannot be located on it reliably, and the CDR3 follows TCRdb's listing. This sequence joins TRBV11-2 and TRBJ2-7; the table's TRBD2 call for D was not verified on the DNA. Per the germline V gene, CDR1 is SGHAT and CDR2 is FQNNGV. From its first to its last residue, the CDR3 has 18 amino acids. This CDR3 reads CASSLSVGLAGGGYEQCL.

This clonotype was picked up many times. The J gene is TRBJ2-1, the V gene TRBV7-8, with 7 bases aligning to TRBD2. The germline CDR1 and CDR2 sequences are SGHVS and FQNEAQ. This CDR3 spans 15 amino acids. Trimming cost V 6 bases and J 10 bases; bases outside gene matches: 15. The CDR3 protein is CASRPSGSPLGEQFF. The CDR3 region has the DNA TGTGCCAGCAGGCCTAGCGGTTCCCCTCTCGGGGAGCAGTTCTTC. Full variable domain (rest looked up from reference TRBV7-8 and TRBJ2-1): GAGVSQSPRYKVAKRGQDVALRCDPISGHVSLFWYQQALGQGPEFLTYFQNEAQLDKSGLPSDRFFAERPEGSVSTLKIQRTQQEDSAVYLCASRPSGSPLGEQFFGPGTRLTVL.

A remark on this clonotype: Because it lacks the conserved phenylalanine or tryptophan at the end, this CDR3 is likely a read error. The CDR3 loop reads CANSPRGTGPTYEQYL. The DNA of the CDR3 is TGTGCCAACAGCCCCCGCGGGACGGGGCCCACCTACGAGCAGTACCTC. The J gene is TRBJ2-7, the V gene TRBV11-2; a possible D gene is TRBD2 (6 bases). Germline CDR1 and CDR2: SGHAT and FQNNGV. This CDR3 is built from 16 residues.

This clonotype was recorded at least ten times. The chain carries TRBV7-8 and TRBJ1-5; TRBD1 is a possible D gene (5 bases). V lost 3 bases, J lost 11 bases, and 11 bases lay in between. CDR3 length: 12 residues. Per germline, CDR1 SGHVS and CDR2 FQNEAQ. CDR3: CASSLPGGAQHF. CDR3 nucleotides: TGTGCCAGCAGCTTGCCCGGGGGAGCCCAGCATTTT. Complete variable domain (other parts from reference TRBV7-8 and TRBJ1-5): GAGVSQSPRYKVAKRGQDVALRCDPISGHVSLFWYQQALGQGPEFLTYFQNEAQLDKSGLPSDRFFAERPEGSVSTLKIQRTQQEDSAVYLCASSLPGGAQHFGDGTRLSIL.

On this clonotype: At one end the junction does not follow the germline gene, possibly because of a read error. The chain carries TRBV29-1 and TRBJ1-2; TRBD1 is a possible D gene (6 bases). The CDR3 consists of 14 residues. CDR1 and CDR2 (germline): SQVTM, ANQGSEA. CDR3 DNA sequence: TGCAGCGTGCGAGCCGGGACATGGAACTATGGCTACACATTC. It translates to CSVRAGTWNYGYTF.

As for this clonotype: Since the CDR3 does not end with the conserved phenylalanine or tryptophan, this likely comes from a read error. J is TRBJ2-7 and V is TRBV5-6; D is unclear. The CDR3 covers 15 residues. Germline values: CDR1 SGHDT, CDR2 YYEEEE. Trimming pared 4 bases from V and 3 bases from J, leaving 17 bases between. The CDR3 region has the DNA TGTGCCAGCAGCCTTGAGAGCGCCAGCTTCTACGAGCAGTACCTC. It encodes CASSLESASFYEQYL.

Only a few counts were recorded for this clonotype. A much larger clone differs by one base, so this may be a read error. This chain joins TRBV12-3 or TRBV12-4 and TRBJ2-2, with 9 nucleotides matching TRBD2. The length of the CDR3 is 15 residues. The trim removed 5 bases at V and 6 bases at J, leaving 7 bases unmatched. CDR3 in amino acids: CASSSSGSSPGELFF. CDR3 nucleotide sequence: TGTGCCAGCAGTAGTAGCGGGAGTTCCCCCGGGGAGCTGTTTTTT.

With respect to this clonotype: A much larger clonotype is one base distant, so this may be a read error. CDR3 sequence reads: CASSTEPDRGLAVPYEQYF. CDR3 sequence (DNA): TGCGCCAGCAGTACAGAACCTGACAGGGGGCTCGCCGTTCCCTACGAGCAGTACTTC. This chain joins TRBV10-2 and TRBJ2-7, with 10 positions matching TRBD1. There are 19 residues in the CDR3. V dropped 5 bases and J dropped 2; count of bases not matched to a gene: 18. Germline V gene sequence: CDR1 WSHSY, CDR2 SAAADI.

Comments on this clonotype: Being one base from a much bigger clone, this may be a read error. The rearrangement links TRBV5-4 to TRBJ2-7, with a possible D match to TRBD1 (6 bases). The germline V gene has CDR1 SGHNT and CDR2 YYREEE (reference sequence). There are 13 residues in the CDR3. The V and J ends lost 5 bases and 6 bases respectively, with 15 bases between them. CDR3 nucleotide sequence: TGTGCCAGCAGTACATACCAGGGGACCGAGCAGTACTTC. It is translated as CASSTYQGTEQYF.

This clonotype was picked up many times. The V and J genes are TRBV29-1 and TRBJ1-1; D is possibly TRBD1 (6 bases). Germline CDR1 SQVTM, CDR2 ANQGSEA. This CDR3 is 13 amino acids long. Trimming removed 4 bases at V and 0 bases at J, with 9 bases between. CDR3 nucleotides: TGCAGCGTTGTCGGGGGGCTGAACACTGAAGCTTTCTTT. Amino acids: CSVVGGLNTEAFF.

Worth noting for this clonotype: Here the CDR3 omits its conserved ending phenylalanine or tryptophan, so a read error is the likely source. No DNA is shown, since the ends of the CDR3 on it are uncertain; the CDR3 is the one TCRdb lists. V usage is TRBV11-1 and J usage is TRBJ2-1; the table assigns TRBD2, which was not confirmed against the DNA. Germline V gene lookup returns CDR1 SGHAT and CDR2 FQDESV (reference sequence). The CDR3 region is 16 residues in length, termini included. The CDR3: CASSRLPGVGYNEQFL.